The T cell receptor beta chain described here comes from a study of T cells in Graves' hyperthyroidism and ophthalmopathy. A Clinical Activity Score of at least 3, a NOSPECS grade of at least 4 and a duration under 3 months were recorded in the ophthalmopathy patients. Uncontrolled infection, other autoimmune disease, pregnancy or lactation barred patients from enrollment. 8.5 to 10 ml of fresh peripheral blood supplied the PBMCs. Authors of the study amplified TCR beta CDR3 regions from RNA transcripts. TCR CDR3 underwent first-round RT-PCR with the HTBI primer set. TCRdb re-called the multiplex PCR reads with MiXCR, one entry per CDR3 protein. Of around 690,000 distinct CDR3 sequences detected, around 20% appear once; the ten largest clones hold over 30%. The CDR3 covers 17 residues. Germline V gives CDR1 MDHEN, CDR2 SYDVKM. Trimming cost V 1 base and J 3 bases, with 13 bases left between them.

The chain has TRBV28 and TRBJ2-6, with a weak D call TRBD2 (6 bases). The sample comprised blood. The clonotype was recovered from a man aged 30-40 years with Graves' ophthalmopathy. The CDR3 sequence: CASSLYRSGFGANVLTF. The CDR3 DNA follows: TGTGCCAGCAGTTTATATCGAAGCGGGTTTGGGGCCAACGTCCTGACTTTC.